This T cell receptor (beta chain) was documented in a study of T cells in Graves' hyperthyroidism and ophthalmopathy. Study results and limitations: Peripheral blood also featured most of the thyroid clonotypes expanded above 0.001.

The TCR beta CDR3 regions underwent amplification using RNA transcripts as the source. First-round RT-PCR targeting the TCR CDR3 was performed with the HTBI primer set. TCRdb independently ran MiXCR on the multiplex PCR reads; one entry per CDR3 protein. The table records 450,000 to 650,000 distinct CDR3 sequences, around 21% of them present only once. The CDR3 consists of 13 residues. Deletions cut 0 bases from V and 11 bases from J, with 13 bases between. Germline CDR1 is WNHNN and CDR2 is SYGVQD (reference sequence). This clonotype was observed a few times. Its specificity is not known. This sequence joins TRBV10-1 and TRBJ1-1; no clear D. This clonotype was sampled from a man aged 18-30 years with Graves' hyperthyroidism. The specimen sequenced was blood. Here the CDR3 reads CASSESMGYQAFF. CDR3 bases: TGCGCCAGCAGTGAGTCGATGGGATATCAGGCTTTCTTT.